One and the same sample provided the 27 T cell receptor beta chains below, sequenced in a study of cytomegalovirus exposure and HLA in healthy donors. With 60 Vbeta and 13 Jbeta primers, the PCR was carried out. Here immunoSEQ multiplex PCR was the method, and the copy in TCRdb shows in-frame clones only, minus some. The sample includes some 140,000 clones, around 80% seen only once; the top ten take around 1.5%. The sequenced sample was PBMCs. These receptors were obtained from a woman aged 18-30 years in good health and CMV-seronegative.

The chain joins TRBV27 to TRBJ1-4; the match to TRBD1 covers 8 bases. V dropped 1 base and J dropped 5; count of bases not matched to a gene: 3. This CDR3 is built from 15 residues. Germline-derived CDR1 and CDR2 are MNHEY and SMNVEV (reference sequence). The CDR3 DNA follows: TGTGCCAGCAGTTTATGGGGACAGGACAATGAAAAACTGTTTTTT. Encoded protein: CASSLWGQDNEKLFF.

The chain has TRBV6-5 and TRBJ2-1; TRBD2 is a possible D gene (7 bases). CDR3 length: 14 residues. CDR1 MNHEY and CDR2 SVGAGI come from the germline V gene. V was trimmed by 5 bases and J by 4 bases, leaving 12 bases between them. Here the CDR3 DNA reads TGTGCCAGCAGTGAGGGAGGGGGGTACAATGAGCAGTTCTTC. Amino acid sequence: CASSEGGGYNEQFF.

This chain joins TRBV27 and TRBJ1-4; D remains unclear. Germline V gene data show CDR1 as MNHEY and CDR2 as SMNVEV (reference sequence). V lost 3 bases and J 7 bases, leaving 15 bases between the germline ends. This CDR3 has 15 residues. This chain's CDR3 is CASSLTRGMVEKLFF. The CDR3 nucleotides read TGTGCCAGCAGTTTGACGCGGGGAATGGTTGAAAAACTGTTTTTT.

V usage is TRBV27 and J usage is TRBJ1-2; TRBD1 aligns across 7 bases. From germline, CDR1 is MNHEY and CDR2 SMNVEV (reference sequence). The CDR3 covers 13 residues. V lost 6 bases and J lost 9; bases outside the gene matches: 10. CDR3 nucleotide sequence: TGTGCCAGCAGCAACTTCGGGACAGCCCGCTACACCTTC. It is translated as CASSNFGTARYTF.

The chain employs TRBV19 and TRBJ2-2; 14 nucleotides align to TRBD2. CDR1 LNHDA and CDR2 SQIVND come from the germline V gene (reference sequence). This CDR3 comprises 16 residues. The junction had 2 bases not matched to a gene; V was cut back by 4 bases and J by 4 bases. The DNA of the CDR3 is TGTGCCAGTAGTAGACTAGCGGGAGGGGGCACCGGGGAGCTGTTTTTT. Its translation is CASSRLAGGGTGELFF.

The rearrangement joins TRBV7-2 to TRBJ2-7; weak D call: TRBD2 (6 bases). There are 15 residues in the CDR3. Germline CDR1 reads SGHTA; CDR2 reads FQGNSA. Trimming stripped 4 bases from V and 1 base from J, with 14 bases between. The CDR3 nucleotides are TGTGCCAGCAGCTGGGACTTCTACAATTCCTACGAGCAGTACTTC. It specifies CASSWDFYNSYEQYF.

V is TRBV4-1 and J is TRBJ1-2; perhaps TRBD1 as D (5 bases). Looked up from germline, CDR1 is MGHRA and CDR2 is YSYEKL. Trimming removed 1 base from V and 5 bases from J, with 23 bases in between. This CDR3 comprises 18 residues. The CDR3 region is CASSQGTPGGLGFYGYTF. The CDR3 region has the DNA TGCGCCAGCAGCCAAGGCACCCCGGGGGGACTCGGATTTTATGGCTACACCTTC.

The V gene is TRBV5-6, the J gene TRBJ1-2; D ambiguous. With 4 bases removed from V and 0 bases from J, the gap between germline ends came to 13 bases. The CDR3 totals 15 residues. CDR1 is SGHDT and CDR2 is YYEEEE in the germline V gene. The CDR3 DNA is TGTGCCAGCAGCGTGAGGTCTCGAGCTAACTATGGCTACACCTTC. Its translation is CASSVRSRANYGYTF.

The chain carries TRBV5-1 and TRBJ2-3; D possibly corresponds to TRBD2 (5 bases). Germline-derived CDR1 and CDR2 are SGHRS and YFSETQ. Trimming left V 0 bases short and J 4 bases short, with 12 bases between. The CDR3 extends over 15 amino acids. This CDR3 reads CASSLGQPEADTQYF. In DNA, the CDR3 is TGCGCCAGCAGCTTGGGGCAACCGGAGGCAGATACGCAGTATTTT. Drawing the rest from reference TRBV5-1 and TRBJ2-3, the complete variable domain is KAGVTQTPRYLIKTRGQQVTLSCSPISGHRSVSWYQQTPGQGLQFLFEYFSETQRNKGNFPGRFSGRQFSNSRSEMNVSTLELGDSALYLCASSLGQPEADTQYFGPGTRLTVL.

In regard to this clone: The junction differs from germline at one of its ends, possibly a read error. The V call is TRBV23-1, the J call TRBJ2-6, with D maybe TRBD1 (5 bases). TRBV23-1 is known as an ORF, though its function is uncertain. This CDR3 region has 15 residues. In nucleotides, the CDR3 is TGCGCCAGCAGTCACTCACAGACTGGGGCCAACGTCTTGACTTTC. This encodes CASSHSQTGANVLTF.

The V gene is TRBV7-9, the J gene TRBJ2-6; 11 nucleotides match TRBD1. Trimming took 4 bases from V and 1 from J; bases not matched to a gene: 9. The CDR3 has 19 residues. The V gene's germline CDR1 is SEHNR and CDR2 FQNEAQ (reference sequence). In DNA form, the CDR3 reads TGTGCCAGCAGCTCACCAACCGGGACAGGGGGGTCTGGGGCCAACGTCCTGACTTTC. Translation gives CASSSPTGTGGSGANVLTF.

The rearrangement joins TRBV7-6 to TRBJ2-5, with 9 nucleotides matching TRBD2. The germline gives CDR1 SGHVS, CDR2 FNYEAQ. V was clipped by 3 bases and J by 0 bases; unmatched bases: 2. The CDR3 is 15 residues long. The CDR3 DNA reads TGTGCCAGCAGCTTCAGCGGGAGGTACCAAGAGACCCAGTACTTC. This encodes CASSFSGRYQETQYF.

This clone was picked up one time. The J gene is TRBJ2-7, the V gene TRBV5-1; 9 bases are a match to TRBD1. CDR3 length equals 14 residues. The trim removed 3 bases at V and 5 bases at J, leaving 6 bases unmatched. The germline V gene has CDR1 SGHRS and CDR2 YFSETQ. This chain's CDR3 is CASSSGTGQHEQYF. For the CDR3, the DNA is TGCGCCAGCAGCTCCGGGACAGGGCAGCACGAGCAGTACTTC.

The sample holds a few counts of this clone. CDR3 amino acids: CASSPAVANTEAFF. CDR3 coding DNA: TGTGCCAGCAGCCCAGCCGTAGCGAACACTGAAGCTTTCTTT. The rearrangement uses TRBV5-6 and TRBJ1-1; D is unresolved. CDR3 length equals 14 residues. CDR1 and CDR2 (germline): SGHDT, YYEEEE. The V and J ends lost 4 bases and 1 base respectively, with 11 bases between them.

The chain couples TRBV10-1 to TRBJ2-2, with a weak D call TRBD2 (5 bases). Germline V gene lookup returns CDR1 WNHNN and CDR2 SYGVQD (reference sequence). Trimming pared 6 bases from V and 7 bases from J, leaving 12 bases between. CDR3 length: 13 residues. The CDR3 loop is CASRSKGDGELFF. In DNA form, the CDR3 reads TGCGCCAGCAGGAGTAAGGGAGACGGGGAGCTGTTTTTT.

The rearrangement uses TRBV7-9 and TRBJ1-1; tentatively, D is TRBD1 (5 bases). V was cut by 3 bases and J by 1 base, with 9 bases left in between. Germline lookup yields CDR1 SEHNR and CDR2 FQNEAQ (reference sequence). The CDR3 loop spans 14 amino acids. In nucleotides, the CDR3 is TGTGCCAGCAGCTTTCAGGGCCAGAACACTGAAGCTTTCTTT. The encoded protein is CASSFQGQNTEAFF.

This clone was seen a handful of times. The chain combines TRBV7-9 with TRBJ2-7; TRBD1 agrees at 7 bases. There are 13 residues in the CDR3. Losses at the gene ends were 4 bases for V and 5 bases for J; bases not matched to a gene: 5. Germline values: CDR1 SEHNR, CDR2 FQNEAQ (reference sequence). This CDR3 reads CASSSRQGDEQYF. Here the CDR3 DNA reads TGTGCCAGCAGCTCAAGACAGGGTGACGAGCAGTACTTC. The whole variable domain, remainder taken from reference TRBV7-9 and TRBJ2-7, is DTGVSQNPRHKITKRGQNVTFRCDPISEHNRLYWYRQTLGQGPEFLTYFQNEAQLEKSRLLSDRFSAERPKGSFSTLEIQRTEQGDSAMYLCASSSRQGDEQYFGPGTRLTVT.

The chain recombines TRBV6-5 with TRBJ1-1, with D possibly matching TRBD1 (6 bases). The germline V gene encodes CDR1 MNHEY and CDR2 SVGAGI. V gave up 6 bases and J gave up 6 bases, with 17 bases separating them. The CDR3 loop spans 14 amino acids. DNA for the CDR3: TGTGCCAGCAGCGCGGGGGGCGGGGTCTCTGAAGCTTTCTTT. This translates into CASSAGGGVSEAFF.

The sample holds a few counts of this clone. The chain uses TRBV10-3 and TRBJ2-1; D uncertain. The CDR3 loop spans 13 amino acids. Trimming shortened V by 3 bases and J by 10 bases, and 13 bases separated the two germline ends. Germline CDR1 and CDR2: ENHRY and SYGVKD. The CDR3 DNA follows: TGTGCCATCAGTGATCAACACAAGATGGAGCAGTTCTTC. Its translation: CAISDQHKMEQFF.

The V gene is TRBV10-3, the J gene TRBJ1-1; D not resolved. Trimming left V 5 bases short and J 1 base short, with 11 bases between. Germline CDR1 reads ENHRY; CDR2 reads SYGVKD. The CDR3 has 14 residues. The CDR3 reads CAISLSRENTEAFF. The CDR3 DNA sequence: TGTGCCATCAGTCTGTCGAGGGAGAACACTGAAGCTTTCTTT.

CDR3 DNA sequence: TGTGCCAGCACTGAGTTTCAGGGCCTCCAAGAGACCCAGTACTTC. It yields the protein CASTEFQGLQETQYF. The chain joins TRBV6-5 to TRBJ2-5; weak D call: TRBD1 (5 bases). Trimming took off 7 bases at V and 1 base at J, with 16 bases between the two ends. Germline loops: CDR1 MNHEY, CDR2 SVGAGI. CDR3 length: 15 residues.

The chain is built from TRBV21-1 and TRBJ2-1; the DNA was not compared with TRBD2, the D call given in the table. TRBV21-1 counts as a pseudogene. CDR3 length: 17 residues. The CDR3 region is CASSKELLREGHGEQFF. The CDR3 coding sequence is TGTGCCAGCAGCAAAGAACTACTGCGGGAGGGCCATGGTGAGCAGTTCTTC.

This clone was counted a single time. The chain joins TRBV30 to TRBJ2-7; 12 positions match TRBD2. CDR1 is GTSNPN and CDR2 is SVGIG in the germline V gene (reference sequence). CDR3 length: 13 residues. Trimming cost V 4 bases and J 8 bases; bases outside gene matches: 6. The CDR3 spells CAWTGTSGWQQYF. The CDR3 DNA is TGTGCCTGGACCGGGACTAGCGGGTGGCAGCAGTACTTC.

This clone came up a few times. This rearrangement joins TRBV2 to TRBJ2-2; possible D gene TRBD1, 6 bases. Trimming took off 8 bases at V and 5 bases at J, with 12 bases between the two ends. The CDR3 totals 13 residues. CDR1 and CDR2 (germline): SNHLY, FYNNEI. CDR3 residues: CASGTQGTGELFF. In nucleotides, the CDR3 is TGTGCCAGCGGAACCCAGGGGACCGGGGAGCTGTTTTTT.

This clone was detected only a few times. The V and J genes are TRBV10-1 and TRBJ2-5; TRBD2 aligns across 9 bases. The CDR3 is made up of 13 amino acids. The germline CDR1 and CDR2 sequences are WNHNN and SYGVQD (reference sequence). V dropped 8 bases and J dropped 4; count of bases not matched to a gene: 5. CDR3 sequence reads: CASGSGRGETQYF. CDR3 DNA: TGCGCCAGCGGTAGCGGGAGAGGAGAGACCCAGTACTTC.

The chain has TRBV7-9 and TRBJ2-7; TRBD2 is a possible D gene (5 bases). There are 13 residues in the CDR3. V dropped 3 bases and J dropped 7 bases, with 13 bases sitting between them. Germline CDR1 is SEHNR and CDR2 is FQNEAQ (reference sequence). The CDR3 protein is CASSFPGRGEQYF. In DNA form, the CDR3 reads TGTGCCAGCAGCTTTCCGGGCCGCGGGGAGCAGTACTTC.

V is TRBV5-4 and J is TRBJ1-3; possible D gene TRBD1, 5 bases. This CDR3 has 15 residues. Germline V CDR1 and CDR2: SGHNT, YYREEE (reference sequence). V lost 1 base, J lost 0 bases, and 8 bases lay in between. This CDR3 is CASSLTGLSGNTIYF. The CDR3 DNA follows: TGTGCCAGCAGCTTGACAGGTCTCTCTGGAAACACCATATATTTT.